The rows below give T cell receptor beta chains drawn from one sample of a study of shared clonotypes between healthy human individuals. Data came from immunoSEQ multiplex PCR; TCRdb stores just in-frame clones and leaves some out. This sample carries about 1 million clones, 70% to 80% of them seen once, and the ten largest clones take over 1.3%. Sequenced sample: memory CD4+ T cells sorted from blood. The origin of the receptors is a man aged 18 to 29 in good health. The CDR3 runs from the conserved cysteine through the conserved F or W. Fields, in order: clone size, J gene, D gene, CDR3 length, V gene, CDR3 protein, CDR3 DNA. A D gene is named only where the DNA matches it firmly. The size of a clone is reported for some rows only, either as once, few or many, or as a class for expanded clones.

clone_size: -; j_call: TRBJ1-5; d_call: TRBD1; cdr3_length: 15; v_call: TRBV6-5; cdr3_aa: CASSPGQGINQPQHF; cdr3_nt: TGTGCCAGCAGCCCGGGACAGGGAATAAATCAGCCCCAGCATTTT
clone_size: -; j_call: TRBJ2-1; d_call: -; cdr3_length: 16; v_call: TRBV27; cdr3_aa: CASSFDPPGRGNEQFF; cdr3_nt: TGTGCCAGCAGTTTCGATCCCCCCGGCAGGGGCAATGAGCAGTTCTTC
clone_size: -; j_call: TRBJ1-1; d_call: -; cdr3_length: 17; v_call: TRBV1; cdr3_aa: CTSSQVGTGEGNTEAFF; cdr3_nt: TGCACCAGCAGCCAAGTAGGTACAGGAGAAGGGAACACTGAAGCTTTCTTT
clone_size: -; j_call: TRBJ2-4; d_call: TRBD1; cdr3_length: 17; v_call: TRBV7-8; cdr3_aa: CASSLEGTELAKNIQYF; cdr3_nt: TGTGCCAGCAGCTTAGAGGGGACAGAACTAGCCAAAAACATTCAGTACTTC
clone_size: once; j_call: TRBJ1-5; d_call: TRBD1; cdr3_length: 17; v_call: TRBV30; cdr3_aa: CAWNARGQRVGNQPQHF; cdr3_nt: TGTGCCTGGAACGCCAGGGGGCAAAGGGTGGGCAATCAGCCCCAGCATTTT
clone_size: once; j_call: TRBJ2-4; d_call: TRBD2; cdr3_length: 16; v_call: TRBV7-9; cdr3_aa: CASSAGGGLAKNIQYF; cdr3_nt: TGTGCCAGCAGCGCCGGCGGGGGACTAGCCAAAAACATTCAGTACTTC
clone_size: -; j_call: TRBJ1-6; d_call: TRBD1; cdr3_length: 15; v_call: TRBV28; cdr3_aa: CASSLGGQANSPLHF; cdr3_nt: TGTGCCAGCAGTTTAGGAGGACAGGCAAATTCACCCCTCCACTTT
clone_size: -; j_call: TRBJ1-2; d_call: -; cdr3_length: 12; v_call: TRBV7-2; cdr3_aa: CASKGADYGYTF; cdr3_nt: TGTGCCAGCAAAGGGGCGGACTATGGCTACACCTTC
clone_size: few; j_call: TRBJ1-1; d_call: -; cdr3_length: 11; v_call: TRBV30; cdr3_aa: CAWSVTFEAFF; cdr3_nt: TGTGCCTGGAGTGTAACTTTTGAAGCTTTCTTT
clone_size: -; j_call: TRBJ1-4; d_call: -; cdr3_length: 13; v_call: TRBV12-5; cdr3_aa: CASGLDTGVKLFF; cdr3_nt: TGTGCTAGTGGTTTGGATACTGGGGTAAAACTGTTTTTT
clone_size: -; j_call: TRBJ2-7; d_call: -; cdr3_length: 14; v_call: TRBV30; cdr3_aa: CAWSFGGDSYEQYF; cdr3_nt: TGTGCCTGGAGCTTCGGCGGAGACAGCTACGAGCAGTACTTC
clone_size: few; j_call: TRBJ2-1; d_call: -; cdr3_length: 13; v_call: TRBV6-1; cdr3_aa: CASSEMAGWEQFF; cdr3_nt: TGTGCCAGCAGTGAGATGGCGGGGTGGGAGCAGTTCTTC
clone_size: few; j_call: TRBJ2-2; d_call: TRBD2; cdr3_length: 14; v_call: TRBV27; cdr3_aa: CASSFLAGRGELFF; cdr3_nt: TGTGCCAGCAGTTTCCTAGCGGGGAGAGGGGAGCTGTTTTTT
clone_size: -; j_call: TRBJ2-2; d_call: -; cdr3_length: 12; v_call: TRBV30; cdr3_aa: CAWSVDHGELFF; cdr3_nt: TGTGCCTGGAGTGTTGACCACGGGGAGCTGTTTTTT
clone_size: many; j_call: TRBJ2-3; d_call: TRBD1; cdr3_length: 15; v_call: TRBV2; cdr3_aa: CASRDRGRVPDTQYF; cdr3_nt: TGTGCCAGCAGGGACAGGGGGCGCGTCCCAGATACGCAGTATTTT
clone_size: -; j_call: TRBJ2-1; d_call: -; cdr3_length: 11; v_call: TRBV11-3; cdr3_aa: CASSLRGEQFF; cdr3_nt: TGTGCCAGCAGCTTAAGGGGTGAGCAGTTCTTC
clone_size: -; j_call: TRBJ2-7; d_call: -; cdr3_length: 18; v_call: TRBV18; cdr3_aa: CASSPGTGGGRGPYEQYF; cdr3_nt: TGTGCCAGCTCACCCGGGACAGGCGGGGGTCGGGGACCCTACGAGCAGTACTTC
clone_size: -; j_call: TRBJ2-1; d_call: -; cdr3_length: 12; v_call: TRBV30; cdr3_aa: CAWINRVNEQFF; cdr3_nt: TGTGCCTGGATCAACAGGGTCAATGAGCAGTTCTTC
clone_size: -; j_call: TRBJ2-5; d_call: TRBD2; cdr3_length: 15; v_call: TRBV5-6; cdr3_aa: CASSSKAGAGETQYF; cdr3_nt: TGTGCCAGCAGCTCGAAAGCGGGGGCGGGGGAGACCCAGTACTTC
clone_size: -; j_call: TRBJ2-5; d_call: -; cdr3_length: 13; v_call: TRBV4-1; cdr3_aa: CASSILPGETQYF; cdr3_nt: TGCGCCAGCAGTATTCTCCCTGGGGAGACCCAGTACTTC
clone_size: few; j_call: TRBJ1-5; d_call: -; cdr3_length: 13; v_call: TRBV10-3; cdr3_aa: CAISLGGNQPQHF; cdr3_nt: TGTGCCATCAGTTTGGGGGGCAATCAGCCCCAGCATTTT
clone_size: -; j_call: TRBJ1-5; d_call: TRBD1; cdr3_length: 14; v_call: TRBV19; cdr3_aa: CASIKDRGNQPQHF; cdr3_nt: TGTGCCAGTATAAAGGACAGGGGCAATCAGCCCCAGCATTTT